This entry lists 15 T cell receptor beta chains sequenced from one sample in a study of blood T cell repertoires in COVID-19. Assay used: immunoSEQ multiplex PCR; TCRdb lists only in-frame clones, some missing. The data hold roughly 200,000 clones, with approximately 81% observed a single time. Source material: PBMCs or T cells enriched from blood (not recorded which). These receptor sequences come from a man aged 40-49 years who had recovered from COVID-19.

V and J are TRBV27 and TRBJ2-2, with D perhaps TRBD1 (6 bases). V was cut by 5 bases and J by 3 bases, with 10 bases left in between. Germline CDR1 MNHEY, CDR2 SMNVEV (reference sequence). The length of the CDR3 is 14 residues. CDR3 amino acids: CASSQYRDTGELFF. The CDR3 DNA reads TGTGCCAGCAGTCAATACAGGGACACCGGGGAGCTGTTTTTT.

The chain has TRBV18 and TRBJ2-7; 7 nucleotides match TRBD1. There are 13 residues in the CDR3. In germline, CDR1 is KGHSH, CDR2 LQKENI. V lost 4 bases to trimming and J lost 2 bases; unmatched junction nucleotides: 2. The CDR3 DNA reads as TGTGCCAGCTCACTGACAGGGACCTACGAGCAGTACTTC. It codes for CASSLTGTYEQYF.

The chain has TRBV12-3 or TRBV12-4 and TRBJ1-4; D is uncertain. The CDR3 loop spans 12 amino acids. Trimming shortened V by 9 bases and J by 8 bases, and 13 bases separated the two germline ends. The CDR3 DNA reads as TGTGCCAGTCACGGGATGAGCGAAAAACTGTTTTTT. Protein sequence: CASHGMSEKLFF.

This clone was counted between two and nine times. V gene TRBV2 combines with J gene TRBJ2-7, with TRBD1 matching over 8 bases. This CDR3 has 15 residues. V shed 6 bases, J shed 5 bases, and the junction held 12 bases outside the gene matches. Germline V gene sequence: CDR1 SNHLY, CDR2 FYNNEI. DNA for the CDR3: TGTGCCAGCAGCGGCAGGGGGCTCTTAGTCCACGAGCAGTACTTC. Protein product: CASSGRGLLVHEQYF.

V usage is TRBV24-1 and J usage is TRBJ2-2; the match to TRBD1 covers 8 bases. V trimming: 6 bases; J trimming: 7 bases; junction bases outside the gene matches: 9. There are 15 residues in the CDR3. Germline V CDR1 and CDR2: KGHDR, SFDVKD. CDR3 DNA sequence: TGTGCCACCAGTAGTCTGGACAGGGAAGGCGGGGAGCTGTTTTTT. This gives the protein CATSSLDREGGELFF.

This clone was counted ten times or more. CDR3 sequence (DNA): TGTGCCAGTAGTATAGGGAGTCAGCCCCAGCATTTT. It yields the protein CASSIGSQPQHF. The rearrangement joins TRBV19 to TRBJ1-5; D not resolved. The germline V and J ends were trimmed by 1 base and 6 bases, with 4 bases remaining between them. The CDR3 sequence is 12 residues long. In germline, CDR1 is LNHDA, CDR2 SQIVND (reference sequence). The complete variable domain, with remaining parts taken from reference TRBV19 and TRBJ1-5, reads DGGITQSPKYLFRKEGQNVTLSCEQNLNHDAMYWYRQDPGQGLRLIYYSQIVNDFQKGDIAEGYSVSREKKESFPLTVTSAQKNPTAFYLCASSIGSQPQHFGDGTRLSIL.

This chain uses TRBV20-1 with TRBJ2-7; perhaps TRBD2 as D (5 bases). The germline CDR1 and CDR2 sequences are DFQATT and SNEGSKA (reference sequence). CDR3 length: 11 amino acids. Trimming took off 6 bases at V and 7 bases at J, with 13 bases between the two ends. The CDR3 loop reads CSALSWREQYF. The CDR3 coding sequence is TGCAGTGCCCTCTCCTGGAGGGAGCAGTACTTC.

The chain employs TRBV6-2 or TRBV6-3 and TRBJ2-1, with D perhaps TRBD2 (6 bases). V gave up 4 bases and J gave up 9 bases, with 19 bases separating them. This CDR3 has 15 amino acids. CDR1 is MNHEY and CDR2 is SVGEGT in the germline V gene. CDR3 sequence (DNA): TGTGCCAGCAGTTCTGGTGGGACTCAACTGGCTGAGCAGTTCTTC. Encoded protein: CASSSGGTQLAEQFF.

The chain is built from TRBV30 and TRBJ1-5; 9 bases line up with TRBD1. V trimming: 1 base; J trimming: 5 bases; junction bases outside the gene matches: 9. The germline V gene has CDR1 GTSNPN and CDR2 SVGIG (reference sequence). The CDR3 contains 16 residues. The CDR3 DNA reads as TGTGCCTGGAGTGCGTACGGGACAGGGACAGATCAGCCCCAGCATTTT. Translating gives CAWSAYGTGTDQPQHF.

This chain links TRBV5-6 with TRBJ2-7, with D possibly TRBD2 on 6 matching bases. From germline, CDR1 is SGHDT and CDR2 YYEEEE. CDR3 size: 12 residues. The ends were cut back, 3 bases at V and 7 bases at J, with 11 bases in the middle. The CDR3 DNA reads TGTGCCAGCAGCTCACTAGCTCGGGAGCAGTACTTC. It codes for CASSSLAREQYF.

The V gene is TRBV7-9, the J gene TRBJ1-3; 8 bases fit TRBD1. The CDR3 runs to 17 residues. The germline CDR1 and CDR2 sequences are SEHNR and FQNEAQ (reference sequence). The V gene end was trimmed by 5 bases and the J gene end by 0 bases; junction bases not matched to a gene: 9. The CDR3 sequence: CASSPDRGAYSGNTIYF. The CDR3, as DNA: TGTGCCAGCAGCCCTGACAGGGGCGCTTACTCTGGAAACACCATATATTTT.

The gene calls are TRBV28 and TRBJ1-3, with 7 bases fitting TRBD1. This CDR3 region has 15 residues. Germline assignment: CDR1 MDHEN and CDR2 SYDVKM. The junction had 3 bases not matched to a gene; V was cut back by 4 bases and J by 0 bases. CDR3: CASSSPGGSGNTIYF. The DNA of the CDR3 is TGTGCCAGCAGTTCCCCAGGGGGCTCTGGAAACACCATATATTTT.

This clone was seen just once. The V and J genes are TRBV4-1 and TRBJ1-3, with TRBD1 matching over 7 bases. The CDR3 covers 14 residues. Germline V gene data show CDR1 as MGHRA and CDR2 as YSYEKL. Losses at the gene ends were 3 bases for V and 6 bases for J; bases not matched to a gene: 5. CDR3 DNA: TGCGCCAGCAGCCACCCGACAGGGACAAACACCATATATTTT. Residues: CASSHPTGTNTIYF.

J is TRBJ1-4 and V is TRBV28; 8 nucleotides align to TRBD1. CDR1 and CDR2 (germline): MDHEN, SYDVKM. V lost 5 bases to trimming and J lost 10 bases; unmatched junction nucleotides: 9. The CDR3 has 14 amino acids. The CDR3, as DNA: TGTGCCAGCAGTACACGACAGGGGATAGGAAAACTGTTTTTT. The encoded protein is CASSTRQGIGKLFF. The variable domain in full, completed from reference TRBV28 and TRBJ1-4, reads DVKVTQSSRYLVKRTGEKVFLECVQDMDHENMFWYRQDPGLGLRLIYFSYDVKMKEKGDIPEGYSVSREKKERFSLILESASTNQTSMYLCASSTRQGIGKLFFGSGTQLSVL.

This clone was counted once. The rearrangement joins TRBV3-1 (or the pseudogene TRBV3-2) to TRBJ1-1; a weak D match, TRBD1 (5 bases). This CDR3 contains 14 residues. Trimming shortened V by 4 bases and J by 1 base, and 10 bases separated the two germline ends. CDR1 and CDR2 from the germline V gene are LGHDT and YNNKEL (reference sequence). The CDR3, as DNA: TGTGCCAGCAGCCGGGGCCTGGGGAACACTGAAGCTTTCTTT. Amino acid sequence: CASSRGLGNTEAFF.